What follows are 24 T cell receptor beta chains derived from one specimen sequenced in a study of vaccination effects on CD4 cells after COVID-19. Pools of viral peptides were used by the ViraFEST assay to expand antigen-specific CD4+ T cells ahead of sequencing. Between days 9 and 10 of culture, CD4+ T cells were separated out. Vaccinated recipients, who were negative for nucleocapsid antibodies, had no history of SARS-CoV-2 infection. TCRdb keeps only in-frame clones here, not all; method: immunoSEQ multiplex PCR. The table has fewer than 85,000 clones, about 79% seen once. Their recognized antigens are unknown. This sample comprised CD4+ T cells from PBMCs cultured with SARS-CoV-2 spike peptides, obtained before COVID-19 vaccination. The receptors were sampled from a human donor who received a COVID-19 vaccine.

This chain links TRBV18 with TRBJ2-3; D is unresolved. Germline lookup yields CDR1 KGHSH and CDR2 LQKENI. V shed 3 bases and J shed 6 bases, with 10 bases lying between them. The CDR3 totals 13 residues. As DNA, the CDR3 is TGTGCCAGCTCACCCCTGGCATCCGATACGCAGTATTTT. This codes for CASSPLASDTQYF.

The chain carries TRBV18 and TRBJ1-1, with D hard to call. Germline assignment: CDR1 KGHSH and CDR2 LQKENI. Trimming cost V 2 bases and J 0 bases, with 10 bases left between them. This CDR3 comprises 15 residues. In DNA, the CDR3 is TGTGCCAGCTCACCAGAGGCCTCAATGAACACTGAAGCTTTCTTT. Encoded protein: CASSPEASMNTEAFF. Supplemented by reference TRBV18 and TRBJ1-1, the full variable domain reads NAGVMQNPRHLVRRRGQEARLRCSPMKGHSHVYWYRQLPEEGLKFMVYLQKENIIDESGMPKERFSAEFPKEGPSILRIQQVVRGDSAAYFCASSPEASMNTEAFFGQGTRLTVV.

This clone was recorded a few times. This sequence joins TRBV19 and TRBJ2-3, with 8 nucleotides matching TRBD2. V gave up 4 bases and J gave up 2 bases; unmatched junction bases: 8. This CDR3 comprises 16 residues. Germline CDR1 LNHDA, CDR2 SQIVND (reference sequence). This chain's CDR3 is CASSTTGSGITDTQYF. The CDR3, as DNA: TGTGCCAGTAGTACTACGGGTAGCGGGATCACAGATACGCAGTATTTT. The full variable domain, in which reference TRBV19 and TRBJ2-3 provide the parts outside the CDR3, is DGGITQSPKYLFRKEGQNVTLSCEQNLNHDAMYWYRQDPGQGLRLIYYSQIVNDFQKGDIAEGYSVSREKKESFPLTVTSAQKNPTAFYLCASSTTGSGITDTQYFGPGTRLTVL.

This clone was counted a single time. This chain links TRBV7-7 with TRBJ2-1; D is possibly TRBD1 or TRBD2 (5 bases each). The CDR3 spans 14 residues. Germline assignment: CDR1 SSHAT and CDR2 FNYEAQ (reference sequence). Deletions cut 3 bases from V and 5 bases from J, with 11 bases between. This CDR3 reads CASSLSRGNNEQFF. DNA of the CDR3: TGTGCCAGCAGCTTGTCGAGGGGCAACAATGAGCAGTTCTTC.

V usage is TRBV9 and J usage is TRBJ2-1; 11 bases line up with TRBD2. Germline CDR1 reads SGDLS; CDR2 reads YYNGEE. The ends lost 7 bases at V and 10 bases at J; junction bases unmatched: 4. The CDR3 runs 12 residues. The CDR3 sequence: CASGTSGGEQFF. The DNA of the CDR3 is TGTGCCAGCGGAACTAGCGGGGGCGAGCAGTTCTTC.

V and J are TRBV19 and TRBJ2-4, with D perhaps matching TRBD1 (5 bases). Germline V CDR1 and CDR2: LNHDA, SQIVND (reference sequence). The CDR3 is 17 residues long. The V end was cut by 3 bases, the J end by 0 bases, with 15 bases between. The CDR3 DNA sequence: TGTGCCAGTAGTATCAGACAGCTACCCTTAGCCAAAAACATTCAGTACTTC. This encodes CASSIRQLPLAKNIQYF.

J is TRBJ2-6 and V is TRBV5-4; TRBD2 aligns across 7 bases. The CDR3 consists of 18 residues. J was trimmed by 1 base and V by 0 bases; bases with no gene match: 7. The germline V gene encodes CDR1 SGHNT and CDR2 YYREEE (reference sequence). The CDR3 reads CASSLVGGRKSGANVLTF. The CDR3 DNA follows: TGTGCCAGCAGCTTGGTGGGGGGGAGGAAATCTGGGGCCAACGTCCTGACTTTC.

The chain couples TRBV12-5 to TRBJ2-5, with 8 bases aligning to TRBD2. The germline V gene has CDR1 LGHNT and CDR2 FRNRAP. The V gene end was trimmed by 3 bases and the J gene end by 4 bases; junction bases not matched to a gene: 4. The CDR3 spans 14 residues. CDR3 residues: CASGFERGLETQYF. CDR3 in DNA: TGTGCTAGTGGTTTCGAGCGGGGGTTAGAGACCCAGTACTTC.

The chain employs TRBV5-1 and TRBJ2-1; 10 bases line up with TRBD1. Germline V gene sequence: CDR1 SGHRS, CDR2 YFSETQ. This CDR3 contains 14 residues. The V and J ends lost 4 bases and 8 bases, in that order; junction bases with no gene match: 6. The CDR3 region is CASSQTGGVDEQFF. The CDR3 coding sequence is TGCGCCAGCAGCCAGACAGGGGGCGTAGATGAGCAGTTCTTC.

The chain is built from TRBV4-3 and TRBJ1-6; no clear D gene. The CDR3 loop spans 15 amino acids. Germline V gene lookup returns CDR1 LGHNA and CDR2 YSLEER. V lost 3 bases and J 9 bases, leaving 15 bases between the germline ends. Here the CDR3 DNA reads TGCGCCAGCAGCCAGGAAGACACATCTACTTCACCCCTCCACTTT. Protein product: CASSQEDTSTSPLHF.

This rearrangement joins TRBV28 to TRBJ1-2; TRBD1 aligns across 10 bases. Germline V gives CDR1 MDHEN, CDR2 SYDVKM. This CDR3 region has 13 residues. With V trimmed by 8 bases and J by 7 bases, 7 bases remained unmatched. CDR3 protein: CASGTGVDRGYTF. The CDR3, as DNA: TGTGCCAGCGGGACAGGGGTTGACCGTGGCTACACCTTC.

This chain uses TRBV6-4 with TRBJ2-1; D might be TRBD2 (6 bases). Per the germline V gene, CDR1 is MRHNA and CDR2 is SNTAGT. Trimming pared 3 bases from V and 10 bases from J, leaving 13 bases between. The CDR3 runs to 13 residues. CDR3 DNA sequence: TGTGCCAGCAGTGAGGGTGCCGGGAGAGAGCAGTTCTTC. Translating it yields CASSEGAGREQFF.

The gene calls are TRBV7-2 and TRBJ1-4; 10 bases align to TRBD1. Germline CDR1 and CDR2: SGHTA and FQGNSA. The CDR3 is made up of 15 amino acids. V lost 7 bases and J lost 0; bases outside the gene matches: 2. DNA for the CDR3: TGTGCCAGCAAAGGACAGGGGGCAACTAATGAAAAACTGTTTTTT. It is translated as CASKGQGATNEKLFF.

The chain is built from TRBV6-5 and TRBJ2-7; 7 positions agree with TRBD1. The CDR3 runs to 14 residues. J was trimmed by 5 bases and V by 7 bases; bases with no gene match: 11. The germline gives CDR1 MNHEY, CDR2 SVGAGI. DNA of the CDR3: TGTGCCAGCAAGCAGACAGGGAGTAGGGACGAGCAGTACGTC. The encoded protein is CASKQTGSRDEQYV.

The genes are TRBV10-3 and TRBJ2-3, with a weak D call TRBD2 (5 bases). From germline, CDR1 is ENHRY and CDR2 SYGVKD. CDR3 length equals 12 residues. Deletions cut 3 bases from V and 5 bases from J, with 6 bases between. CDR3 nucleotides: TGTGCCATCAGTGACCGGGGAGATACGCAGTATTTT. Residues: CAISDRGDTQYF.

The rearrangement links TRBV7-2 to TRBJ1-3, with D perhaps TRBD1 (5 bases). Trimming removed 6 bases at V and 4 bases at J, with 16 bases between. The CDR3 consists of 15 residues. Per germline, CDR1 SGHTA and CDR2 FQGNSA. CDR3: CASSRTGETGNTIYF. In nucleotides, the CDR3 is TGTGCCAGCAGTCGTACGGGGGAGACGGGAAACACCATATATTTT. The full variable domain, completed using reference TRBV7-2 and TRBJ1-3, is GAGVSQSPSNKVTEKGKDVELRCDPISGHTALYWYRQSLGQGLEFLIYFQGNSAPDKSGLPSDRFSAERTGGSVSTLTIQRTQQEDSAVYLCASSRTGETGNTIYFGEGSWLTVV.

The chain joins TRBV5-1 to TRBJ2-3; D ambiguous. Trimming cost V 4 bases and J 0 bases, with 9 bases left between them. The V gene's germline CDR1 is SGHRS and CDR2 YFSETQ. The CDR3 is made up of 14 amino acids. CDR3 nucleotide sequence: TGCGCCAGCAGCCCCCAGATCAGCACAGATACGCAGTATTTT. It yields the protein CASSPQISTDTQYF.

This clone was detected a few times. This sequence joins TRBV7-9 and TRBJ2-7, with D maybe TRBD1 (7 bases). Germline V lookup: CDR1 SEHNR, CDR2 FQNEAQ (reference sequence). The CDR3 runs to 13 residues. Trimming removed 5 bases at V and 4 bases at J, with 12 bases between. The CDR3 bases are TGTGCCAGCAGCCTATCAGGGGGGTACGAGCAGTACGTC. Its translation is CASSLSGGYEQYV.

This clone was observed a handful of times. The rearrangement links TRBV15 to TRBJ1-6; TRBD1 agrees at 8 bases. This CDR3 spans 15 amino acids. CDR1 is LNHNV, CDR2 YYDKDF, per germline (reference sequence). V trimming: 3 bases; J trimming: 7 bases; junction bases outside the gene matches: 5. The CDR3 sequence: CATSSHRQGNSPLHF. The CDR3 DNA follows: TGTGCCACCAGCAGCCACCGACAGGGGAATTCACCCCTCCACTTT.

This sequence joins TRBV4-1 and TRBJ1-1; D is uncertain. Trimming stripped 3 bases from V and 3 bases from J, with 20 bases between. The CDR3 has 17 amino acids. Germline V CDR1 and CDR2: MGHRA, YSYEKL. The CDR3 coding sequence is TGCGCCAGCAGCCACACCATTCTCACTAAAAGGGACACTGAAGCTTTCTTT. Protein product: CASSHTILTKRDTEAFF.

The chain employs TRBV28 and TRBJ1-2; D may be TRBD1 (6 bases). The CDR3 contains 15 residues. V lost 5 bases, J lost 3 bases, and 16 bases lay in between. Germline values: CDR1 MDHEN, CDR2 SYDVKM. CDR3 DNA: TGTGCCAGCAGTACCAGACCTCAGGGGTACTATGGCTACACCTTC. It specifies CASSTRPQGYYGYTF.

This chain connects TRBV6-5 to TRBJ1-6, with 11 bases that match TRBD1. Germline V lookup: CDR1 MNHEY, CDR2 SVGAGI. The V segment lost 7 bases and the J segment 10 bases; nucleotides outside the gene matches: 6. CDR3 length: 14 residues. CDR3: CASIRTGGGSPLHF. The CDR3 DNA follows: TGTGCCAGCATCAGGACAGGGGGCGGGTCACCCCTCCACTTT.

The CDR3 nucleotides are TGCGCCAGCAGCTTGGTTGGTAGTGCGGGAGGAGATACGCAGTATTTT. Residues: CASSLVGSAGGDTQYF. This chain links TRBV5-1 with TRBJ2-3, with 8 bases lining up with TRBD2. This CDR3 is 16 amino acids long. J gave up 5 bases and V 0 bases, and 8 bases lay outside the gene matches. The germline V gene has CDR1 SGHRS and CDR2 YFSETQ.

This clone came up once. The chain carries TRBV11-3 and TRBJ1-1, with D possibly being TRBD1 (5 bases). V shed 3 bases and J shed 1 base, with 6 bases lying between them. CDR1 is SGHNT, CDR2 YENEEA, per germline. The CDR3 totals 13 residues. The CDR3 DNA reads TGTGCCAGCAGCTTCGGGGGGAACACTGAAGCTTTCTTT. It translates to CASSFGGNTEAFF.